This T cell receptor beta chain originates from a study of shared T cell receptors in the human thymus. Between the trimmed V and J ends, which lost 10 bases and 0 bases, there was a span of 16 bases. CDR3 length: 15 residues. Germline-derived CDR1 and CDR2 are LNHDA and SQIVND (reference sequence). The method was immunoSEQ multiplex PCR; TCRdb's version includes in-frame clones alone and lacks a portion of them. The sample has hundreds of thousands of clones, around 87% seen once. The same specimen was also included in a second study, on human thymus T cells. According to that study: Reports from related research described highly overlapping thymic repertoires among unrelated individuals.

The clonotype originates from a boy younger than two with a congenital heart defect. The sequenced material came from thymocytes. The rearrangement links TRBV19 to TRBJ1-3; the D is unclear. The CDR3: CATTLTAFSGNTIYF. The CDR3 DNA sequence: TGTGCCACTACCTTAACTGCTTTCTCTGGAAACACCATATATTTT.